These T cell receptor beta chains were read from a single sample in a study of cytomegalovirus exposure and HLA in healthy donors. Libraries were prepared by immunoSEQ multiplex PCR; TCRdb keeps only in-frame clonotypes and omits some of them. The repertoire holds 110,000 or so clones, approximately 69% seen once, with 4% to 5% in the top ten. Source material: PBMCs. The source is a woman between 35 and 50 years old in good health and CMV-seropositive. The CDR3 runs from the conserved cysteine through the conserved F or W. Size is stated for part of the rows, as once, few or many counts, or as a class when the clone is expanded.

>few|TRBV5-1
CASSLTTGMETQYF
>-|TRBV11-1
CASSDPDRGYGYTF
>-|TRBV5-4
CASSRTSGQGQETQYF
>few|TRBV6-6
CASAPGTFSETQYF
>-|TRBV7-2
CASSFRLAGGRDEQFF
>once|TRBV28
CAFAGGGAADTQYF
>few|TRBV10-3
CAIRAGGYNEQFF
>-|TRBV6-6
CASSFGGTEAFF
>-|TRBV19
CASTSISAGNTGELFF
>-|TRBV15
CATSRAGGGGVDQPQHF
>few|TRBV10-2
CASLRAGTPTDTQYF
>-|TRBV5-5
CASSRGGSGTEAFF
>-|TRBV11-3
CASSLLNTGELFF
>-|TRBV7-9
CASSSRGGVLGANVLTF
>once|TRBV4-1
CASSQGQGPHYGYTF
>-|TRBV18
CASSPEGQGGNEQYF
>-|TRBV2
CASSQVRGISGNTIYF
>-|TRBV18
CASSPDGSSYNEQFF
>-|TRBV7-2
CASSSDSVTAIEQYF
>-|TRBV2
CASSEGLLAYNEQFF
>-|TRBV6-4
CASSDSHSYYNEQFF
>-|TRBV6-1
CASSALYPTGPGGTF
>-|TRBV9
CASSLSGQTDTQYF
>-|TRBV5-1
CASSPAGGLAYEQYF
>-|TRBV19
CATRLGRSTDTQYF
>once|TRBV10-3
CAIQRESTDTQYF
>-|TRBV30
CAWSGLTRNIYEQYF
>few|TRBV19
CASSIGTPAEFHF
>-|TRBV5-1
CASSLVASGRETQYF
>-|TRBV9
CASSVGEQGKAFF
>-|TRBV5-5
CASGFSDTGSGNTIYF
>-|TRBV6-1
CASIETGGAGQPQHF
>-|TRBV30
CAWSQNMNTEAFF
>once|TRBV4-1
CASSQPGFTETQYF
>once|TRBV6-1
CASSPVQGNQPQHF
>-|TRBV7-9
CASSSGTSSSTNEKLFF
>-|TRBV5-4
CASSSLRGGYTEAFF
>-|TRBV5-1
CASSLEGINYGYTF
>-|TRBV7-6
CASSLGPPRGTTEAFF
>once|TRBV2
CASREIKAGKVLTYGYTF